A single sample gave rise to the 14 T cell receptor beta chains below, sequenced in a study of cytomegalovirus exposure and HLA in healthy donors. Produced via immunoSEQ multiplex PCR; TCRdb's table is partial and in-frame only. The table shows 300,000 or so clones, with approximately 86% occurring only once. Source material: PBMCs. These receptors all come from a man younger than 45 in good health and CMV-seronegative.

This sequence joins TRBV27 and TRBJ2-3; D possibly corresponds to TRBD2 (6 bases). The V and J ends lost 2 bases and 4 bases respectively, with 22 bases between them. The germline CDR1 and CDR2 sequences are MNHEY and SMNVEV (reference sequence). The CDR3 totals 18 residues. CDR3 region: CASSLRFYERGMADTQYF. The DNA for the CDR3 is TGTGCCAGCAGTTTAAGGTTCTACGAACGGGGGATGGCAGATACGCAGTATTTT.

The chain carries TRBV12-5 and TRBJ1-6, with 10 bases that match TRBD1. The CDR3 runs 14 residues. Germline trimming cut 5 bases from V and 9 bases from J; bases unmatched to any gene: 4. Germline V gene data show CDR1 as LGHNT and CDR2 as FRNRAP. CDR3: CASGEGQGPSPLHF. CDR3 coding DNA: TGTGCTAGTGGTGAGGGACAGGGGCCTTCACCCCTCCACTTT.

As for this clone: The same CDR3 is also encoded by other DNA sequences in this sample. The genes are TRBV5-1 and TRBJ2-3, with D perhaps matching TRBD1 (6 bases). Trimming took 4 bases from V and 2 from J, leaving 11 bases between them. Germline V CDR1 and CDR2: SGHRS, YFSETQ. This CDR3 comprises 14 residues. CDR3 in amino acids: CASSPGQNTDTQYF. For the CDR3, the DNA is TGCGCCAGCAGCCCCGGACAGAACACAGATACGCAGTATTTT.

The chain joins TRBV11-2 to TRBJ1-1; perhaps TRBD1 as D (6 bases). The CDR3 consists of 16 residues. The V and J ends lost 2 bases and 0 bases respectively, with 13 bases between them. Germline values: CDR1 SGHAT, CDR2 FQNNGV. Written as DNA, the CDR3 is TGTGCCAGCAGCTTACGTCCTGAGGGGGTGAACACTGAAGCTTTCTTT. Its translation: CASSLRPEGVNTEAFF.

This chain uses TRBV7-9 with TRBJ2-7; 12 nucleotides agree with TRBD1. J was trimmed by 7 bases and V by 5 bases; bases with no gene match: 9. CDR1 and CDR2 from the germline V gene are SEHNR and FQNEAQ (reference sequence). The CDR3 is 15 residues long. CDR3 nucleotide sequence: TGTGCCAGCAGCGCGGGACAGGGGGCGTTGAAGGAGCAGTACTTC. This gives the protein CASSAGQGALKEQYF.

V gene TRBV12-2 combines with J gene TRBJ1-1; TRBD1 was called by the table and not checked on the DNA. TRBV12-2 is a recognized pseudogene. This CDR3 comprises 13 residues. The CDR3 spells CASRFWTGGAAFF. Here the CDR3 DNA reads TGTGCAAGTCGCTTTTGGACAGGGGGGGCAGCTTTCTTT.

This clone was observed a few times. This chain uses TRBV6-6 with TRBJ1-6, with 7 nucleotides matching TRBD1. V trimming: 5 bases; J trimming: 6 bases; junction bases outside the gene matches: 4. Germline lookup yields CDR1 MNHNY and CDR2 SVGAGI (reference sequence). The CDR3 is made up of 14 amino acids. CDR3 DNA sequence: TGTGCCAGCAGTGACAGACAGGGTAATTCACCCCTCCACTTT. Translating gives CASSDRQGNSPLHF.

This clone was observed once. The chain has TRBV27 and TRBJ2-7; 8 bases are a match to TRBD1. V gave up 2 bases and J gave up 6 bases; unmatched junction bases: 12. This CDR3 is built from 16 residues. Germline values: CDR1 MNHEY, CDR2 SMNVEV (reference sequence). CDR3 bases: TGTGCCAGCAGTTTAATAGGAGGTATACAGGGGGGCGAGCAGTACTTC. This sequence encodes CASSLIGGIQGGEQYF.

The chain links TRBV2 to TRBJ2-4; D ambiguous. Looked up from germline, CDR1 is SNHLY and CDR2 is FYNNEI. Trimming shortened V by 3 bases and J by 1 base, and 7 bases separated the two germline ends. This CDR3 spans 14 amino acids. CDR3 DNA: TGTGCCAGCAGTGAGGAGAATGCCAAAAACATTCAGTACTTC. Its translation is CASSEENAKNIQYF.

This sequence joins TRBV6-4 and TRBJ2-1, with D hard to call. The germline gives CDR1 MRHNA, CDR2 SNTAGT. The CDR3 runs 14 residues. Deletions cut 5 bases from V and 1 base from J, with 9 bases between. The CDR3 DNA follows: TGTGCCAGCAGTCCAGATTTATCCTACAATGAGCAGTTCTTC. It codes for CASSPDLSYNEQFF.

The V call is TRBV7-6, the J call TRBJ2-2; 10 bases fit TRBD2. V shed 1 base and J 4 bases; nucleotides not matched to a gene: 0. The CDR3 loop spans 15 amino acids. Germline CDR1 and CDR2: SGHVS and FNYEAQ. As DNA, the CDR3 is TGTGCCAGCAGCTTAGAGCGGGGGGGCACCGGGGAGCTGTTTTTT. Translation: CASSLERGGTGELFF.

The chain combines TRBV11-2 with TRBJ2-7, with a tentative D call TRBD2 (5 bases). Trimming removed 4 bases at V and 9 bases at J, with 22 bases between. This CDR3 is 15 amino acids long. The germline V gene has CDR1 SGHAT and CDR2 FQNNGV. CDR3 DNA sequence: TGTGCCAGCAGCTCTTTGGCCGGGCAGCGGACGACGCAGTACTTC. It codes for CASSSLAGQRTTQYF.

The chain is built from TRBV4-3 and TRBJ2-7; D is possibly TRBD1 (5 bases). Germline CDR1 is LGHNA and CDR2 is YSLEER. The CDR3 sequence is 15 residues long. V was cut by 1 base and J by 0 bases, with 10 bases left in between. CDR3 in DNA: TGCGCCAGCAGCCAAGCCGCAGGGTTCTCCTACGAGCAGTACTTC. Translating it yields CASSQAAGFSYEQYF.

This chain connects TRBV14 to TRBJ1-1; D is unclear. V was trimmed by 2 bases and J by 0 bases, leaving 4 bases between them. Germline CDR1 and CDR2: SGHDN and FVKESK. CDR3 length equals 13 residues. For the CDR3, the DNA is TGTGCCAGCAGCCAACTCGTGAACACTGAAGCTTTCTTT. Encoded protein: CASSQLVNTEAFF.